The 3 T cell receptor beta chains below come from one sample, sequenced in a study of cytomegalovirus exposure and HLA in healthy donors. With 60 Vbeta and 13 Jbeta primers, the PCR was carried out. Sequencing was performed with immunoSEQ multiplex PCR; in TCRdb, only in-frame clones are kept and a portion is missing. The table includes 300,000 or so clones, approximately 85% detected once. Sequencing used PBMCs. Every receptor here comes from a woman in her forties in good health and CMV-seropositive.

The CDR3, as DNA: TGTGCCAGCAGCGGAGGACTAGCGGGAGGATACAATGAGCAGTTCTTC. This encodes CASSGGLAGGYNEQFF. The gene calls are TRBV9 and TRBJ2-1; 14 nucleotides match TRBD2. Germline V gives CDR1 SGDLS, CDR2 YYNGEE. V shed 3 bases and J 4 bases; nucleotides not matched to a gene: 3. This CDR3 region has 16 residues.

This sequence joins TRBV28 and TRBJ1-4; 8 nucleotides align to TRBD1. The CDR3 has 14 residues. The germline V gene has CDR1 MDHEN and CDR2 SYDVKM. Trimming cost V 6 bases and J 4 bases; bases outside gene matches: 4. CDR3 loop: CASSRTGNNEKLFF. The CDR3 DNA is TGTGCCAGCAGCAGGACAGGGAATAATGAAAAACTGTTTTTT.

This clone was picked up one time. This chain connects TRBV9 to TRBJ2-7, with 12 bases matching TRBD2. J lost 6 bases, V lost 3 bases, and 10 bases had no gene match. The CDR3 is made up of 16 amino acids. Per the germline V gene, CDR1 is SGDLS and CDR2 is YYNGEE. The CDR3: CASSARLAGGLGEQYF. The DNA of the CDR3 is TGTGCCAGCAGCGCCCGGCTAGCGGGAGGGCTCGGCGAGCAGTACTTC.